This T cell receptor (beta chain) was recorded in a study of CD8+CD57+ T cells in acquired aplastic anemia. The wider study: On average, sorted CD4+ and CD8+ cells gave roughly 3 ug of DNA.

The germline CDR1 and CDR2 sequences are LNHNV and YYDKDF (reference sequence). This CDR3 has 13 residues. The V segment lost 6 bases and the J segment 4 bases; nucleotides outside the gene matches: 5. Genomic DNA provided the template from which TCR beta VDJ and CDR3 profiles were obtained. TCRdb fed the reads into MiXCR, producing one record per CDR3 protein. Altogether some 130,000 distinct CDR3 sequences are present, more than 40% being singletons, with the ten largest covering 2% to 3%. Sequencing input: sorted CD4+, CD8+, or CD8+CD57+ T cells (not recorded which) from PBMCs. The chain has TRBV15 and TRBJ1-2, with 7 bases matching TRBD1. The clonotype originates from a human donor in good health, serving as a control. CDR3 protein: CATRRDSTYGYTF. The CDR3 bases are TGTGCCACCAGACGGGACAGTACCTATGGCTACACCTTC.